Listed below are T cell receptor beta chains from one sample, sequenced in a study of blood T cells in healthy people across ages. TCRdb re-analysed the 5' RACE reads in MiXCR, keeping a single row per CDR3 protein. The sample lists some 930,000 distinct CDR3 sequences, 25% to 35% occurring once. The sample was also reused in another study, on T cells of mothers and their children.

The material sequenced was blood. These receptors were taken from a middle-aged woman in good health. Both conserved end residues are part of each CDR3. The order of the fields is CDR3 length, V gene, J gene, clone size, D gene, CDR3 protein, CDR3 DNA. D genes are given only for firm matches. Clone size is given for some rows only: seen once, a few or many times, or a class if the clone is expanded.

length: 13; V: TRBV2; J: TRBJ2-1; size: few; D: NA; CDR3: CASNLGSYNEQFF; DNA: TGTGCCAGCAACCTAGGGTCCTACAATGAGCAGTTCTTC
length: 16; V: TRBV7-6; J: TRBJ1-1; size: NA; D: NA; CDR3: CASSFTGPQGDTEAFF; DNA: TGTGCCAGCAGCTTCACCGGCCCTCAAGGGGACACTGAAGCTTTCTTT
length: 17; V: TRBV12-3/TRBV12-4; J: TRBJ1-1; size: NA; D: TRBD1; CDR3: CASSFSPRQGAAPEAFF; DNA: TGTGCCAGCAGTTTCTCGCCCCGACAGGGGGCCGCACCTGAAGCTTTCTTT
length: 14; V: TRBV20-1; J: TRBJ2-3; size: NA; D: TRBD1; CDR3: CSARDRRFTDTQYF; DNA: TGCAGTGCTCGGGACAGGCGATTCACAGATACGCAGTATTTT
length: 11; V: TRBV12-3/TRBV12-4; J: TRBJ2-1; size: few; D: NA; CDR3: CASSPTSEQFF; DNA: TGTGCCAGCAGCCCCACTAGTGAGCAGTTCTTC
length: 17; V: TRBV3-1; J: TRBJ2-7; size: NA; D: TRBD2; CDR3: CASSQEMSVGGWNEQYF; DNA: TGTGCCAGCAGCCAAGAAATGTCGGTGGGAGGGTGGAACGAGCAGTACTTC
length: 15; V: TRBV7-8; J: TRBJ2-3; size: NA; D: NA; CDR3: CASSLVGGQWDTQYF; DNA: TGTGCCAGCAGCTTAGTGGGGGGGCAGTGGGATACGCAGTATTTT
length: 12; V: TRBV7-2; J: TRBJ2-1; size: few; D: NA; CDR3: CASSPLYQEQFF; DNA: TGTGCCAGCAGCCCCCTATACCAGGAGCAGTTCTTC
length: 14; V: TRBV28; J: TRBJ1-1; size: once; D: TRBD1; CDR3: CASSSQGARGEAFF; DNA: TGTGCCAGCAGTTCACAGGGGGCAAGGGGTGAAGCTTTCTTT
length: 13; V: TRBV9; J: TRBJ2-7; size: many; D: NA; CDR3: CASSTNSGYEQYF; DNA: TGTGCCAGCAGCACCAATAGCGGCTACGAGCAGTACTTC